The 20 T cell receptor beta chains below were found in one sample sequenced in a study of persistence of HIV-infected CD4 T cells (dated by TCRdb to 2018 to 2021). The immunoSEQ hsTCRB assay version 4, run in survey mode, was used to sequence TCRbeta repertoires from genomic DNA. TCRdb's version of the immuneACCESS table is confined to in-frame rearrangements and falls short of the full clone set. An unresolved V gene accounts for under half of the shortfall where checked; the remainder is of unknown origin. For this sample the table gives more than 35,000 clones, of which 75% to 90% were detected only once. The ten largest clones take up around 1.5% of the sample. Explained via the paper, the treatment or condition label denotes: suppressive antiretroviral therapy. Lysates of CMV-infected fibroblasts at around 9.7 ug/mL were used to stimulate the cells. Memory CD4+ T cells that did not respond, being CD40L-negative, CD69-negative and CD45RO-high, were sorted as memory populations depleted of antigen-responding cells.

Their antigens remain unidentified. The sample consisted of CD4+ T cells sorted from PBMCs after 18-hour stimulation, taken from a patient who received antiretroviral therapy. What this sample's cell subset or site label stands for: CD40L-CD69- CD45RO-high memory CD4 T cells not responding to CMV lysate. These receptors were taken from an adult man with HIV who was CMV-seropositive.

J is TRBJ1-4 and V is TRBV14, with a possible D match to TRBD1 (5 bases). The germline gives CDR1 SGHDN, CDR2 FVKESK. Trimming took off 4 bases at V and 0 bases at J, with 12 bases between the two ends. This CDR3 is 16 amino acids long. CDR3: CASSPSQAPTNEKLFF. CDR3 in DNA: TGTGCCAGCAGCCCCTCACAGGCCCCAACTAATGAAAAACTGTTTTTT.

This chain joins TRBV6-5 and TRBJ2-7; 12 bases agree with TRBD2. CDR3 length equals 16 residues. V was pared by 2 bases and J by 7 bases, with 9 bases of the junction left unmatched. The V gene's germline CDR1 is MNHEY and CDR2 SVGAGI. The CDR3 nucleotides are TGTGCCAGCAGTTACGCCGGGACTAGCGGGTCCGAGGAGCAGTACTTC. Its translation: CASSYAGTSGSEEQYF.

As for this clone: This sample also contains other DNA sequences that code for the same CDR3. The chain is built from TRBV9 and TRBJ2-2; 10 nucleotides line up with TRBD1. The germline V gene has CDR1 SGDLS and CDR2 YYNGEE. Losses at the gene ends were 5 bases for V and 8 bases for J; bases not matched to a gene: 9. The CDR3 is 15 amino acids. The CDR3 loop reads CASSKRQGAGGELFF. In DNA form, the CDR3 reads TGTGCCAGCAGTAAGAGACAGGGGGCGGGGGGGGAGCTGTTTTTT.

The chain has TRBV28 and TRBJ2-2; no reliable D call. CDR3 size: 11 residues. CDR1 MDHEN and CDR2 SYDVKM come from the germline V gene. Trimming stripped 5 bases from V and 7 bases from J, with 5 bases between. For the CDR3, the DNA is TGTGCCAGCAGTCGGAGCGGGGAGCTGTTTTTT. The encoded protein is CASSRSGELFF.

The V call is TRBV5-1, the J call TRBJ2-2; TRBD2 might be the D (6 bases). V lost 0 bases, J lost 4 bases, and 10 bases lay in between. The CDR3 contains 15 residues. From germline, CDR1 is SGHRS and CDR2 YFSETQ. The DNA of the CDR3 is TGCGCCAGCAGCTTGGGACTAGTTACCACCGGGGAGCTGTTTTTT. Its translation is CASSLGLVTTGELFF.

This clone was recorded a few times. This chain connects TRBV10-1 to TRBJ1-5, with D possibly TRBD1 on 5 matching bases. V was pared by 4 bases and J by 5 bases, with 9 bases between. Germline lookup yields CDR1 WNHNN and CDR2 SYGVQD (reference sequence). This CDR3 comprises 13 residues. DNA of the CDR3: TGCGCCAGCAGTGGACAGCGGGATCAGCCCCAGCATTTT. Translated: CASSGQRDQPQHF.

The chain employs TRBV5-1 and TRBJ2-3; D is ambiguous. This CDR3 comprises 11 residues. In germline, CDR1 is SGHRS, CDR2 YFSETQ. V was pared by 1 base and J by 5 bases, with 2 bases between. The CDR3 sequence is CASSLRDTQYF. For the CDR3, the DNA is TGCGCCAGCAGCTTGAGAGATACGCAGTATTTT.

A few counts support this clone. The gene calls are TRBV7-9 and TRBJ2-5; D may be TRBD2 (6 bases). From germline, CDR1 is SEHNR and CDR2 FQNEAQ (reference sequence). The CDR3 is 14 amino acids. V lost 8 bases and J 5 bases, leaving 18 bases between the germline ends. The CDR3 sequence is CASGPSVLGETQYF. The CDR3 coding sequence is TGTGCCAGCGGGCCTAGCGTTCTCGGGGAGACCCAGTACTTC.

This chain links TRBV5-6 with TRBJ1-2; no clear D. Germline V CDR1 and CDR2: SGHDT, YYEEEE. This CDR3 spans 13 amino acids. V lost 4 bases to trimming and J lost 2 bases, with 9 bases between them. This CDR3 is CASSLITNYGYTF. The DNA for the CDR3 is TGTGCCAGCAGCCTAATCACAAACTATGGCTACACCTTC.

Here the CDR3 reads CASSPRLVQSSGNTIYF. Here the CDR3 DNA reads TGTGCCAGCTCACCAAGATTGGTACAGAGCTCTGGAAACACCATATATTTT. The chain uses TRBV18 and TRBJ1-3; no clear D. Trimming took off 2 bases at V and 0 bases at J, with 14 bases between the two ends. CDR3 length: 17 amino acids. The germline gives CDR1 KGHSH, CDR2 LQKENI.

CDR3 sequence reads: CASSLSITGDEQYF. The CDR3 DNA is TGTGCCAGCAGTTTATCGATAACGGGGGACGAGCAGTACTTC. The V and J genes are TRBV27 and TRBJ2-7; the D gene is possibly TRBD2 (6 bases). Germline CDR1 reads MNHEY; CDR2 reads SMNVEV (reference sequence). This CDR3 contains 14 residues. V was shortened by 0 bases and J by 5 bases, with 11 bases between the two germline ends.

The chain recombines TRBV6-5 with TRBJ1-2; 7 bases fit TRBD1. This CDR3 has 13 amino acids. Germline V lookup: CDR1 MNHEY, CDR2 SVGAGI. Germline trimming cut 6 bases from V and 2 bases from J; bases unmatched to any gene: 3. The CDR3 loop is CASRPDRNYGYTF. The CDR3 DNA reads as TGTGCCAGCAGGCCGGACAGGAACTATGGCTACACCTTC.

The chain combines TRBV27 with TRBJ2-7, with 10 nucleotides matching TRBD1. Germline V gene sequence: CDR1 MNHEY, CDR2 SMNVEV (reference sequence). This CDR3 is built from 15 residues. V was pared by 0 bases and J by 4 bases, with 3 bases of the junction left unmatched. CDR3 nucleotide sequence: TGTGCCAGCAGTTTATCGTTGGGACAGGGGTACGAGCAGTACTTC. It codes for CASSLSLGQGYEQYF.

J is TRBJ2-1 and V is TRBV10-3, with D hard to call. Germline CDR1 and CDR2: ENHRY and SYGVKD. The CDR3 covers 14 residues. Deletions cut 0 bases from V and 9 bases from J, with 12 bases between. CDR3: CAISESTGRSEQFF. In DNA, the CDR3 is TGTGCCATCAGTGAGTCGACCGGTAGGAGTGAGCAGTTCTTC.

The chain joins TRBV11-3 to TRBJ2-7, with 9 bases matching TRBD1. From germline, CDR1 is SGHNT and CDR2 YENEEA. The V and J ends lost 5 bases and 2 bases, in that order; junction bases with no gene match: 4. The CDR3 covers 14 residues. Written as DNA, the CDR3 is TGTGCCAGCAGCCTCAGACAGGGGGCCTACGAGCAGTACTTC. Translated: CASSLRQGAYEQYF.

V and J are TRBV5-5 and TRBJ2-5; TRBD1 might be the D (5 bases). The CDR3 loop spans 14 amino acids. Trimming left V 4 bases short and J 4 bases short, with 14 bases between. Germline V lookup: CDR1 SGHKS, CDR2 YYEKEE (reference sequence). The DNA of the CDR3 is TGTGCCAGCAGCCCCCGGACACCCCCAGAGACCCAGTACTTC. It encodes CASSPRTPPETQYF.

The chain recombines TRBV5-4 with TRBJ1-1, with D tentatively TRBD1 (6 bases). The germline V gene encodes CDR1 SGHNT and CDR2 YYREEE (reference sequence). Trimming took 0 bases from V and 4 from J, leaving 13 bases between them. The CDR3 length is 15 residues. The DNA of the CDR3 is TGTGCCAGCAGCTTGGGTGGGGGGCTTGGCACTGAAGCTTTCTTT. Translation: CASSLGGGLGTEAFF.

This chain uses TRBV14 with TRBJ2-7; no definite D call. The CDR3 length is 15 residues. V lost 2 bases, J lost 4 bases, and 15 bases lay in between. Germline CDR1 is SGHDN and CDR2 is FVKESK. The CDR3 coding sequence is TGTGCCAGCAGCCAATCCGCGACTCAGAGGTACGAGCAGTACTTC. Translation: CASSQSATQRYEQYF. Supplemented by reference TRBV14 and TRBJ2-7, the full variable domain reads EAGVTQFPSHSVIEKGQTVTLRCDPISGHDNLYWYRRVMGKEIKFLLHFVKESKQDESGMPNNRFLAERTGGTYSTLKVQPAELEDSGVYFCASSQSATQRYEQYFGPGTRLTVT.

The V and J genes are TRBV6-5 and TRBJ2-3; possibly TRBD1 for D (5 bases). The V gene's germline CDR1 is MNHEY and CDR2 SVGAGI. This CDR3 is 13 amino acids long. Trimming removed 4 bases from V and 1 base from J, with 6 bases in between. CDR3 bases: TGTGCCAGCAGTTTGACAGGCACAGATACGCAGTATTTT. It specifies CASSLTGTDTQYF.

The chain employs TRBV7-9 and TRBJ2-3; 7 nucleotides align to TRBD2. V was clipped by 1 base and J by 4 bases; unmatched bases: 5. This CDR3 contains 15 residues. Germline lookup yields CDR1 SEHNR and CDR2 FQNEAQ (reference sequence). Here the CDR3 reads CASSLGAGIPDTQYF. The CDR3 DNA follows: TGTGCCAGCAGCTTAGGAGCGGGGATACCAGATACGCAGTATTTT.